This T cell receptor (beta chain) was documented in a study of tumor-infiltrating lymphocytes in primary liver carcinoma. Germline DNA was also extracted, and blood RNA was taken from unsorted whole blood. Deletions cut 4 bases from V and 4 bases from J, with 12 bases between. The CDR3 is 14 residues long. Germline V lookup: CDR1 SGHRS, CDR2 YFSETQ. A primer matching the constant region was used to make TCR beta cDNA from about 500 ng of total RNA. Three nested multiplex PCR rounds, a slightly modified ARM-PCR method, built the TCR beta libraries. Use of TRBV1-TRBV30 forward primers with a C-beta reverse primer characterized the first two PCR rounds, which lasted about 10 cycles each. TCRdb reprocessed the multiplex PCR reads via MiXCR and lists one record per CDR3 protein. The table records approximately 330,000 distinct CDR3 sequences, 65% of them present only once.

The sequencing sample was made of peripheral blood. The sequence was obtained from a man between 40 and 49 years old with primary liver carcinoma and hepatitis B virus infection. The J gene is TRBJ2-1, the V gene TRBV5-1; D might be TRBD1 (6 bases). The CDR3 region is CASSEDSIYNEQFF. CDR3 in DNA: TGCGCCAGCAGCGAGGACAGCATTTACAATGAGCAGTTCTTC. Variable domain in full (rest from reference TRBV5-1 and TRBJ2-1): KAGVTQTPRYLIKTRGQQVTLSCSPISGHRSVSWYQQTPGQGLQFLFEYFSETQRNKGNFPGRFSGRQFSNSRSEMNVSTLELGDSALYLCASSEDSIYNEQFFGPGTRLTVL.